This T cell receptor beta chain was profiled in a study of long-term antiretroviral therapy in people with HIV. Study-level points and caveats: Versus controls, repertoires in people with HIV had narrower CDR3 length ranges.

Version v3.0 of the immunoSEQ assay ran at survey level. Only in-frame clones appear in the TCRdb table, and some are missing; sequencing was by immunoSEQ multiplex PCR. The sample holds tens of thousands of clones, approximately 82% seen once. Comment on this clone: The antigen remains unidentified.

Trimming cost V 8 bases and J 6 bases, with 10 bases left between them. The CDR3 has 12 residues. Germline V CDR1 and CDR2: LNHNV, YYDKDF (reference sequence). The chain links TRBV15 to TRBJ2-2; D tentatively fits TRBD1 or TRBD2 (6 bases each). The origin of this receptor is a man aged 40-55 years with HIV. The sample in question was unsorted PBMCs, obtained less than 2.5 years after starting antiretroviral therapy. This CDR3 reads CATRRGPGELFF. CDR3 coding DNA: TGTGCCACCCGCCGGGGGCCCGGGGAGCTGTTTTTT.